The subject of this entry is one T cell receptor (beta chain). The clone's antigen remains unknown. No much larger clone exists at a distance of one base, and base qualities are not known. Participants in the prospective study were aged roughly 18 to 100 years, lived in 20 to 30 United States geographic areas, and enrolled through a virtual design. Cohort assignment in the prospective study relied on participant-reported clinical history from a screening survey and a study questionnaire. ImmuneRACE Cohort 3 recovered participants were defined by two consecutive negative NP/OP PCR tests, healthcare professional clearance, or symptom resolution. In the prospective study, whole blood, serum and a nasopharyngeal or oropharyngeal swab were collected from each participant by mobile phlebotomists. Additional blood draws and questionnaires over an approximately two-month period could optionally be provided by prospective study participants. Before DNA extraction, blood samples from the prospective study were shipped at room temperature or frozen.

This specimen comes from a study of blood T cell repertoires in COVID-19 (dated by TCRdb to 2018 to 2020). General notes on the study: Collaborator samples came from the United States, Italy and Spain and covered acute and convalescent phases of COVID-19. The material from the prospective study consisted of cDNA or gDNA derived from T cells, B-cell-depleted T cells, or PBMCs. The dataset comprised deeply sampled blood TCRbeta repertoires from subjects exposed to, actively infected with, or recovered from COVID-19. A freely available public database, intended as a resource for researchers studying the immune response to SARS-CoV-2, is where the repertoires were released. Samples came from the ongoing ImmuneRACE study (first 160 participants) plus 1,254 subjects from 6 global collaborators. Sample metadata almost always included a de-identified subject ID, COVID-19 status, age in years and sex. Where HLA class I and class II types were available, the types were taken from metadata supplied by the sample provider, not from assay-based typing. Broader findings and caveats from the paper: The amount of clinical and demographic metadata varied by source and participant and was provided uncurated.

As encoded in the germline V gene, CDR1 is SNHLY while CDR2 is FYNNEI. The CDR3 contains 13 residues, cysteine and phenylalanine counted. Only the CDR3 DNA is retained, 39 bases long and in frame from the first base. V sheds 8 bases and J sheds 8 bases, leaving 15 bases between their ends. The immunoSEQ Assay, a bias-controlled multiplex PCR, was used to amplify TCRbeta CDR3 regions from genomic DNA. In the original analysis: Nucleated cell counts per sample were estimated from amplification of reference gene primers within the assay. To quantify the absolute abundance of each unique TCRbeta CDR3 rearrangement, sequence reads were collapsed and filtered. For each sample, productive Simpson clonality was calculated as the square root of Simpson's diversity index across productive rearrangements. The table comes from immuneACCESS by way of TCRdb, which keeps in-frame sequences with V and J called. Part of the clones is missing from these tables; in studies checked, under half for an unresolved V gene and the rest for unknown reasons. V and J calls and clone size are as listed in that table; D and trimming were resolved from the DNA. Within this sample are some 420,000 clones, with 80% to 90% of them counted one time only. The ten largest clones represent 1.1% of the sample.

What was sequenced was PBMCs or T cells enriched from blood (not recorded which). The source of this sequence is a man aged 25-45 years who had recovered from COVID-19. The chain links TRBV2 with TRBJ1-4; the D gene is perhaps TRBD1, on 5 matching bases. The DNA is TGTGCCAGCTCGACGGGGGTTGGGGAAAAACTGTTTTTT. This codes for CASSTGVGEKLFF.